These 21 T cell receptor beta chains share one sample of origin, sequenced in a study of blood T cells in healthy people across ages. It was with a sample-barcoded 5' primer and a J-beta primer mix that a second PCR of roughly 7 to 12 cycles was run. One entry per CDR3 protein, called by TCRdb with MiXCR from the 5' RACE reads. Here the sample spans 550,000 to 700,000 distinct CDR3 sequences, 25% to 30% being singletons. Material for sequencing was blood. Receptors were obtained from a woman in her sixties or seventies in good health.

The DNA for the CDR3 is TGCAGCGCCCAGATGGCCTTCGGGGAGACCCAGTACTTC. Protein: CSAQMAFGETQYF. The genes are TRBV29-1 and TRBJ2-5; no reliable D call. V was clipped by 7 bases and J by 5 bases, with 17 bases between them. Germline V lookup: CDR1 SQVTM, CDR2 ANQGSEA. CDR3 length equals 13 residues.

The chain's CDR3 is CASSYRTGLRTDTQYF. CDR3 nucleotide sequence: TGTGCCAGCAGCTATCGGACGGGGTTAAGGACAGATACGCAGTATTTT. The genes are TRBV7-9 and TRBJ2-3; D may be TRBD2 (5 bases). Germline values: CDR1 SEHNR, CDR2 FQNEAQ (reference sequence). The V end lost 4 bases, the J end lost 3 bases, and 17 bases lay between the germline ends. This CDR3 has 16 amino acids.

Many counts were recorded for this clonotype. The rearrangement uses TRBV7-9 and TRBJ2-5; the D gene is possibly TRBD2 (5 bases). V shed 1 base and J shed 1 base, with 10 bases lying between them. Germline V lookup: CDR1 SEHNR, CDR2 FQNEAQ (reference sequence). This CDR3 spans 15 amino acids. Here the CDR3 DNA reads TGTGCCAGCAGCTTAGTCCCGGACTTCCAAGAGACCCAGTACTTC. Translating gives CASSLVPDFQETQYF.

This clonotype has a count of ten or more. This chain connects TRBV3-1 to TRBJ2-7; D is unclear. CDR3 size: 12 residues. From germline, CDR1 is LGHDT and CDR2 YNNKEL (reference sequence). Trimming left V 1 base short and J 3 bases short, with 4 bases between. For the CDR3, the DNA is TGTGCCAGCAGCCAAGGATACTACGAGCAGTACTTC. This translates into CASSQGYYEQYF.

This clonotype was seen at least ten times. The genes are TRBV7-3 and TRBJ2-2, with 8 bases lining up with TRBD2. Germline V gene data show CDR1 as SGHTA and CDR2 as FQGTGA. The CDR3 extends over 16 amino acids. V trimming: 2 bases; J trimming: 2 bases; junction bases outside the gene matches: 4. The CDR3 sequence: CASSLRGTSNTGELFF. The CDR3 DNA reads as TGTGCCAGCAGCTTACGTGGGACTAGTAACACCGGGGAGCTGTTTTTT.

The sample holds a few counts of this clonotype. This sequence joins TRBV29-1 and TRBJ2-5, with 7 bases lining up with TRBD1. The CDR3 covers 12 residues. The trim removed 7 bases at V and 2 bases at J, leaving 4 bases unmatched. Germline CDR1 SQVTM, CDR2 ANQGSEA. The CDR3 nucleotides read TGCAGCGCTTTACAGGGGCAAGAGACCCAGTACTTC. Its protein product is CSALQGQETQYF.

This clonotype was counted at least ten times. Here the CDR3 DNA reads TGCGCCAGCAGCCTCAGGGGAGGCACCGGGGAGCTGTTTTTT. Protein: CASSLRGGTGELFF. The V gene is TRBV5-1, the J gene TRBJ2-2, with D tentatively TRBD1 or TRBD2 (6 bases each). The CDR3 loop spans 14 amino acids. Germline CDR1 SGHRS, CDR2 YFSETQ. V lost 4 bases to trimming and J lost 4 bases, with 11 bases between them.

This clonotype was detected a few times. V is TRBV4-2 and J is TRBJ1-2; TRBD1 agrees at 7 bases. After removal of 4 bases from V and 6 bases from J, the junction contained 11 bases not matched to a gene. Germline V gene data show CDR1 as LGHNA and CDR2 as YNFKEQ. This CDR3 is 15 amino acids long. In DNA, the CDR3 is TGTGCCAGCAGCCGAGGGGGTGACAGGGACCATGGCTACACCTTC. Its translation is CASSRGGDRDHGYTF.

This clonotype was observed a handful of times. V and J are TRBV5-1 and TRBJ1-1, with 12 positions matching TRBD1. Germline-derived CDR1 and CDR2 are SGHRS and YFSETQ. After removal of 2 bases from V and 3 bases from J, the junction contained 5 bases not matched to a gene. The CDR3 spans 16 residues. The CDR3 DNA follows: TGCGCCAGCAGCTTAGGGACAGGGGGCCGTCACACTGAAGCTTTCTTT. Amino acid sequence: CASSLGTGGRHTEAFF.

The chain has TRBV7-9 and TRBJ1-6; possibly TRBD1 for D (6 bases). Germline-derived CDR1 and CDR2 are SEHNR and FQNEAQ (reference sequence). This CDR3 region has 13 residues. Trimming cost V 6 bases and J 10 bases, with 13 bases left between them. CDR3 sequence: CASSLQGTSPLHF. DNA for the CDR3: TGTGCCAGCAGTTTACAGGGTACGTCACCCCTCCACTTT.

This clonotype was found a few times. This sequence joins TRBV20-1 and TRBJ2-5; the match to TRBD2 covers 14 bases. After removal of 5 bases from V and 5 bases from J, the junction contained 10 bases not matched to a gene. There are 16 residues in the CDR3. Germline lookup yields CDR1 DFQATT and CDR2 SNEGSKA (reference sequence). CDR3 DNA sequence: TGCAGTGCTGCGCGACTAGCGGGGGGGCCTAGTGAGACCCAGTACTTC. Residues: CSAARLAGGPSETQYF.

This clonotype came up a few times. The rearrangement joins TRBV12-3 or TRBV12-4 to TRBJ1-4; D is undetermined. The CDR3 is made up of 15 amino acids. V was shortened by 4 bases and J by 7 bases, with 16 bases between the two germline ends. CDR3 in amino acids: CASSYATSFGEKLFF. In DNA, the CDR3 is TGTGCCAGCAGTTACGCTACGAGCTTCGGTGAAAAACTGTTTTTT.

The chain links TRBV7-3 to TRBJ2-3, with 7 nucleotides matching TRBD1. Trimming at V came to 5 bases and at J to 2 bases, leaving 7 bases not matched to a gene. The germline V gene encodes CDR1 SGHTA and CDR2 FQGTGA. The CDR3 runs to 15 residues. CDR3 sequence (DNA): TGTGCCAGCAGCGAGGGGGCCTATTCCACAGATACGCAGTATTTT. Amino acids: CASSEGAYSTDTQYF. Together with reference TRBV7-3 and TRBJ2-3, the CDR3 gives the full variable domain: GAGVSQTPSNKVTEKGKYVELRCDPISGHTALYWYRQSLGQGPEFLIYFQGTGAADDSGLPNDRFFAVRPEGSVSTLKIQRTERGDSAVYLCASSEGAYSTDTQYFGPGTRLTVL.

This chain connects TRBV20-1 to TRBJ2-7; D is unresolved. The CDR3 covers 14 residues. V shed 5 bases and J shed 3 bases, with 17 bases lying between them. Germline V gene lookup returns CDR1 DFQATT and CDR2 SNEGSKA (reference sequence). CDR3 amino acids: CSAQRRNGVYEQYF. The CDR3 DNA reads TGCAGTGCTCAACGGCGTAACGGAGTCTACGAGCAGTACTTC.

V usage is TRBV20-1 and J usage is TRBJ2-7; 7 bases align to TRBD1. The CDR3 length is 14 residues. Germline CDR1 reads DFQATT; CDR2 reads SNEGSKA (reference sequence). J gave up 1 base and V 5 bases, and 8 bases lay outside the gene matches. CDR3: CSALTGQGSYEQYF. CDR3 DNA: TGCAGTGCTCTGACAGGGCAGGGGTCCTACGAGCAGTACTTC.

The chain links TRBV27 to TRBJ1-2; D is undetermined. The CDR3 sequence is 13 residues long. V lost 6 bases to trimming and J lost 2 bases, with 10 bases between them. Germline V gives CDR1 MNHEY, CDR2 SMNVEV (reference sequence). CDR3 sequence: CASSRTVNYGYTF. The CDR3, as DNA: TGTGCCAGCAGCCGGACTGTAAACTATGGCTACACCTTC.

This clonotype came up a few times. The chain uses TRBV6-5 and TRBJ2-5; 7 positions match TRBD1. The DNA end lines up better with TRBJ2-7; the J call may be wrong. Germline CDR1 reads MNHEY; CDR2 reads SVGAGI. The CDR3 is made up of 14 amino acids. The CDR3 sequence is CASSRQGSWNEQYF. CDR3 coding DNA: TGTGCCAGCAGCCGACAGGGTAGTTGGAACGAGCAGTACTTC.

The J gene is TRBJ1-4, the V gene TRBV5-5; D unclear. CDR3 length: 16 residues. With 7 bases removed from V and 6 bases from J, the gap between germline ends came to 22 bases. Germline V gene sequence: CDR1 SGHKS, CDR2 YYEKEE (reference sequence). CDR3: CASPASGCEADEKLFF. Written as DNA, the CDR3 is TGTGCCAGCCCAGCTTCCGGTTGTGAAGCAGATGAAAAACTGTTTTTT.

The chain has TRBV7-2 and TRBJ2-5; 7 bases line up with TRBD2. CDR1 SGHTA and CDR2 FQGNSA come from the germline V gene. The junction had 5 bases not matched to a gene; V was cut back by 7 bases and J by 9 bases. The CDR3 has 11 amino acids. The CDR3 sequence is CASKSGEAQYF. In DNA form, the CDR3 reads TGTGCCAGCAAAAGCGGGGAGGCCCAGTACTTC.

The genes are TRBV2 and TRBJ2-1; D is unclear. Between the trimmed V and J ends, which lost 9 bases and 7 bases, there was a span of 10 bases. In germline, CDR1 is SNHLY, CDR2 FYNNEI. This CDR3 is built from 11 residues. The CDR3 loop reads CASRQANEQFF. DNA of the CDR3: TGTGCCAGTCGCCAAGCGAATGAGCAGTTCTTC.

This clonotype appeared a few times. The CDR3 region is CSARDQGVDQPQHF. CDR3 DNA: TGCAGTGCTAGAGACCAAGGGGTTGATCAGCCCCAGCATTTT. The chain uses TRBV20-1 and TRBJ1-5, with D possibly TRBD1 on 5 matching bases. In germline, CDR1 is DFQATT, CDR2 SNEGSKA (reference sequence). V was trimmed by 0 bases and J by 5 bases, leaving 11 bases between them. The CDR3 runs 14 residues.